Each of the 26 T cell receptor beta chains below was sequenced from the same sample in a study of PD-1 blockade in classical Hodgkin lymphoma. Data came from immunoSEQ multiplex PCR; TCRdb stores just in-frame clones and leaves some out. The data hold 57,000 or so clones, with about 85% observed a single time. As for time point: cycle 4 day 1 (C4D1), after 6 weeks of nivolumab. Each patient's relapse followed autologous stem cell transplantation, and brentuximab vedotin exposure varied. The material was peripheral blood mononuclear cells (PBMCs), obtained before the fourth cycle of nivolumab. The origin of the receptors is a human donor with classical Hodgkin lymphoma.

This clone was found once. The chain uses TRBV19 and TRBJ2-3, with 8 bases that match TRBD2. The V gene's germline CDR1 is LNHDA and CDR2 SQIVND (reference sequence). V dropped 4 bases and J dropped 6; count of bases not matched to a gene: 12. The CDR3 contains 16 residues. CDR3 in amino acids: CASSTRLSGGGDTQYF. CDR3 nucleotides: TGTGCCAGTAGTACCCGATTGAGCGGGGGAGGTGATACGCAGTATTTT.

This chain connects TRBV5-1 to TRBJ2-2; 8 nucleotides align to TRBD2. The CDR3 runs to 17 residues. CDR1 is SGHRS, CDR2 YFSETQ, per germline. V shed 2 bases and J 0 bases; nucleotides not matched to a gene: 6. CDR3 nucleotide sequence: TGCGCCAGCAGCTTCCGAGTAGCGGGGACGAACACCGGGGAGCTGTTTTTT. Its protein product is CASSFRVAGTNTGELFF.

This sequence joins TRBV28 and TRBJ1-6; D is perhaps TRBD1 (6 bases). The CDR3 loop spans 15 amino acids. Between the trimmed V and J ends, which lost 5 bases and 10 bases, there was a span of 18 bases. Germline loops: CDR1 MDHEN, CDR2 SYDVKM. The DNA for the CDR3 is TGTGCCAGCAGTCGCCGGGGGGCCCTTGGATCACCCCTCCACTTT. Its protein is CASSRRGALGSPLHF.

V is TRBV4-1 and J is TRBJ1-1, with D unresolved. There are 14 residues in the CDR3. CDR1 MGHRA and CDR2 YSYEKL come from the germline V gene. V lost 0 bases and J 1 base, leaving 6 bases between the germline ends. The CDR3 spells CASSQDYSNTEAFF. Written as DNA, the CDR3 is TGCGCCAGCAGCCAAGACTATTCGAACACTGAAGCTTTCTTT.

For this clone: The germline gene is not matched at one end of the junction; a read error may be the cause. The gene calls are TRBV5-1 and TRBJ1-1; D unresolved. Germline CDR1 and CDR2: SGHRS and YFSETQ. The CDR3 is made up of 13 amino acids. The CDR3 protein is CASSLVGVTEAFF. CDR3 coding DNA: TGTGCCAGCAGCTTGGTTGGGGTCACTGAAGCTTTCTTT.

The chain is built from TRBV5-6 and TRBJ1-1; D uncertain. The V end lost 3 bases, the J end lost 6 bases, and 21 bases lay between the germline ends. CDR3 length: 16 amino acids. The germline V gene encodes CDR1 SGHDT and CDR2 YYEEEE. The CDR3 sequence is CASSSPLDPSGPEAFF. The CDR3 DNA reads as TGTGCCAGCAGCTCACCCCTTGACCCAAGCGGGCCTGAAGCTTTCTTT. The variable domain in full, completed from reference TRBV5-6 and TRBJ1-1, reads DAGVTQSPTHLIKTRGQQVTLRCSPKSGHDTVSWYQQALGQGPQFIFQYYEEEERQRGNFPDRFSGHQFPNYSSELNVNALLLGDSALYLCASSSPLDPSGPEAFFGQGTRLTVV.

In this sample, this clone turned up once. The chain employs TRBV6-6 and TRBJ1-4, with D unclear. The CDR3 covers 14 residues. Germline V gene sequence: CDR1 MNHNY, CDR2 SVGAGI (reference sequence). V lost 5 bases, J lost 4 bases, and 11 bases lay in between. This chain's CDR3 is CASSPTMFNEKLFF. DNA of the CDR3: TGTGCCAGCAGTCCGACGATGTTTAATGAAAAACTGTTTTTT.

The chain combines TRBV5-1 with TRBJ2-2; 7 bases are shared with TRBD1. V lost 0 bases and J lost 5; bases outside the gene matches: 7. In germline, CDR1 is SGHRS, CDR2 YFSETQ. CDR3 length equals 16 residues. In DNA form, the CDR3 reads TGCGCCAGCAGCTTGGAAGGAGACAGGGTTACCGGGGAGCTGTTTTTT. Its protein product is CASSLEGDRVTGELFF.

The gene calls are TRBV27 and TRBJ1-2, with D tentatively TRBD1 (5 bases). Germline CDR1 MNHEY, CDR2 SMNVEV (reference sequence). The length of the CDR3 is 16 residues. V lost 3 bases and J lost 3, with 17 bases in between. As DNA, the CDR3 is TGTGCCAGCAGTTTGGGGGGTCGCAGGACCCACTATGGCTACACCTTC. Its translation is CASSLGGRRTHYGYTF.

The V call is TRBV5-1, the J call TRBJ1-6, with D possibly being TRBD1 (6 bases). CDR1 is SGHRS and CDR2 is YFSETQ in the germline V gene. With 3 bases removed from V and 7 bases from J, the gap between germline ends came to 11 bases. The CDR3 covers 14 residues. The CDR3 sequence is CASSSDRTNSPLHF. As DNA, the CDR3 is TGCGCCAGCAGCTCCGACAGGACCAATTCACCCCTCCACTTT.

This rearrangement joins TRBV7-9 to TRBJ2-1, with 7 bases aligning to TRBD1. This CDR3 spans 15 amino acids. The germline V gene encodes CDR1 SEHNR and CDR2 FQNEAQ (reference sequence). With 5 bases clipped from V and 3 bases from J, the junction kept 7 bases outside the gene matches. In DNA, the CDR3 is TGTGCCAGCAGCACATGGACAGGCGACTACAATGAGCAGTTCTTC. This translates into CASSTWTGDYNEQFF. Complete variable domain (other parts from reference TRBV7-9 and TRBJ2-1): DTGVSQNPRHKITKRGQNVTFRCDPISEHNRLYWYRQTLGQGPEFLTYFQNEAQLEKSRLLSDRFSAERPKGSFSTLEIQRTEQGDSAMYLCASSTWTGDYNEQFFGPGTRLTVL.

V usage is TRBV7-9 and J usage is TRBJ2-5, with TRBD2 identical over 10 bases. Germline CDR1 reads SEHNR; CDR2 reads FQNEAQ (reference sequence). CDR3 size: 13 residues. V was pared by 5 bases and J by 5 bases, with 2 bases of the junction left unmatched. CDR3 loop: CASSNSGGETQYF. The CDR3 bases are TGTGCCAGCAGCAATAGCGGGGGGGAGACCCAGTACTTC.

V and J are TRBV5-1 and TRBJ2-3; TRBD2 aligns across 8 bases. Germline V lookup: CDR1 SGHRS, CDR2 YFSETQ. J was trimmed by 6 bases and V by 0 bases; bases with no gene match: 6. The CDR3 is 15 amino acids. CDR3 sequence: CASSLVGGGLDTQYF. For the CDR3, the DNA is TGCGCCAGCAGCTTGGTTGGCGGGGGGCTCGATACGCAGTATTTT.

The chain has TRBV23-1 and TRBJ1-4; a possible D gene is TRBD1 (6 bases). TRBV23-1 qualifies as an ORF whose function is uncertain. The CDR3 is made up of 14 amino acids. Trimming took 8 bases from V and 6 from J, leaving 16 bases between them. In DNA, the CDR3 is TGCGCCAGCGGGCAAGAGGACAGTCATGAAAAACTGTTTTTT. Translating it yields CASGQEDSHEKLFF.

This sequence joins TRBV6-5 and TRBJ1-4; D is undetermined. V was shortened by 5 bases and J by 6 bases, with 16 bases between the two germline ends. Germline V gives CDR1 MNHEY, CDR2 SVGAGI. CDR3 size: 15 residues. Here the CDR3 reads CASSKGWGADEKLFF. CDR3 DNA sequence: TGTGCCAGCAGTAAAGGGTGGGGTGCAGATGAAAAACTGTTTTTT.

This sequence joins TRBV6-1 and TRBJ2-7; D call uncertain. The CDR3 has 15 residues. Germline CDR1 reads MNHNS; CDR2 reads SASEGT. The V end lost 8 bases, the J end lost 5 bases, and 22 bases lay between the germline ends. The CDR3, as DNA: TGTGCCAGCGGAATCCGGGCCCTCAATCGACACGAGCAGTACTTC. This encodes CASGIRALNRHEQYF.

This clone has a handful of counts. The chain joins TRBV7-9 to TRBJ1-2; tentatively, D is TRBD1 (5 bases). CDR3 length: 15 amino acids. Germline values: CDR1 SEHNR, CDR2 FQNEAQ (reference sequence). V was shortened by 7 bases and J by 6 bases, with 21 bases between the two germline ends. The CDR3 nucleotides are TGTGCCAGCAACCCGTACCCGACAGCTTCTAATGGCTACACCTTC. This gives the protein CASNPYPTASNGYTF.

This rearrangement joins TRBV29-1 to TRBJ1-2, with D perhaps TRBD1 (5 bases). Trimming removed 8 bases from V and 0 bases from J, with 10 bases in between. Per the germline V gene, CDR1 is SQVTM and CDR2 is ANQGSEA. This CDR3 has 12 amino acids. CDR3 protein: CSTQGTNYGYTF. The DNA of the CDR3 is TGCAGCACTCAGGGAACTAACTATGGCTACACCTTC.

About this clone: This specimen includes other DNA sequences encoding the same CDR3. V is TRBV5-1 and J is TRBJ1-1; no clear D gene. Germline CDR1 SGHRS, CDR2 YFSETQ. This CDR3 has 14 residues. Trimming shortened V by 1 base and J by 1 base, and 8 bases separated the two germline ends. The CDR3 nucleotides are TGCGCCAGCAGCTTGACGCCAGCGAACACTGAAGCTTTCTTT. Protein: CASSLTPANTEAFF.

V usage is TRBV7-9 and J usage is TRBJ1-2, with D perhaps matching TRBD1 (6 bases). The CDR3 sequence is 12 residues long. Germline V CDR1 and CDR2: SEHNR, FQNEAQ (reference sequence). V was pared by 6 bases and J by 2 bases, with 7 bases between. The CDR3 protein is CASSQGNYGYTF. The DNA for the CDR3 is TGTGCCAGCAGTCAGGGGAACTATGGCTACACCTTC.

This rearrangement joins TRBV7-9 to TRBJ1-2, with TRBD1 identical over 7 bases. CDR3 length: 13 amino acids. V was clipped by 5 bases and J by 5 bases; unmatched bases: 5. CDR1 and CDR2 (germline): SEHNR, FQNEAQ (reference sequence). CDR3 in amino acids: CASSHRGGYGYTF. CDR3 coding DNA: TGTGCCAGCAGCCACAGGGGTGGGTATGGCTACACCTTC.

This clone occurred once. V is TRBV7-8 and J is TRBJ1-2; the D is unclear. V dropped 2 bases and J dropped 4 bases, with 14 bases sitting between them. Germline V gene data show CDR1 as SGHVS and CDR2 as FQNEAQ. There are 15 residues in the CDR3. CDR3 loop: CASSLTPGSSYGYTF. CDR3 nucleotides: TGTGCCAGCAGCTTAACCCCGGGCAGCTCCTATGGCTACACCTTC.

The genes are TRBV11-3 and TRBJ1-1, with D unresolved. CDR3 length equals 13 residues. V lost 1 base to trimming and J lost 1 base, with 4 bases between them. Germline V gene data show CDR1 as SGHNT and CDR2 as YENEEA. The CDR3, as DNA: TGTGCCAGCAGCTTAGGCGAGAACACTGAAGCTTTCTTT. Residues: CASSLGENTEAFF.

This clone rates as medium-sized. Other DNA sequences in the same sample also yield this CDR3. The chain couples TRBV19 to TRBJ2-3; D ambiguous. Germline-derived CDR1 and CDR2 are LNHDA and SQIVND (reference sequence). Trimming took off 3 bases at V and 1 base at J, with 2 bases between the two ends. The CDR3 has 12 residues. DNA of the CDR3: TGTGCCAGTAGTATCGGCACAGATACGCAGTATTTT. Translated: CASSIGTDTQYF.

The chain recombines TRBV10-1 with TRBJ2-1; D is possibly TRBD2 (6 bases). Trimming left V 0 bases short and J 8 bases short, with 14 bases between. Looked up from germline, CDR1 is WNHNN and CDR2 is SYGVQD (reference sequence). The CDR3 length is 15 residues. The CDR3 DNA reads TGCGCCAGCAGTGAGTCACCCTTGGGACTGGATGAGCAGTTCTTC. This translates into CASSESPLGLDEQFF.

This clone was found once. CDR3: CASSYPGGGTEAFF. The CDR3 DNA reads TGTGCCAGCAGTTACCCTGGGGGCGGCACTGAAGCTTTCTTT. The chain carries TRBV6-6 and TRBJ1-1, with D possibly TRBD1 on 6 matching bases. V lost 2 bases and J 4 bases, leaving 11 bases between the germline ends. The CDR3 is made up of 14 amino acids. Germline-derived CDR1 and CDR2 are MNHNY and SVGAGI (reference sequence).